Each of the 21 T cell receptor beta chains below was sequenced from the same sample in a study of technical replicates of blood from a handful of donors. Measured with immunoSEQ multiplex PCR; TCRdb has only the in-frame clones, and not every one. The top ten hold 3.5% to 5% of the sample, which has 50,000 to 70,000 clones, 90% to 95% seen once. The sequenced sample consisted of PBMCs. These receptors were collected from a human donor in good health. Some clones in this sample may be carry-over from other donors' samples.

The gene calls are TRBV13 and TRBJ2-1, with 9 bases aligning to TRBD2. With 7 bases clipped from V and 4 bases from J, the junction kept 8 bases outside the gene matches. Germline loops: CDR1 PRHDT, CDR2 FYEKMQ (reference sequence). The CDR3 contains 15 residues. The CDR3 loop is CASTIAGATYNEQFF. The DNA of the CDR3 is TGTGCCAGCACCATAGCGGGAGCTACGTACAATGAGCAGTTCTTC.

The chain links TRBV7-9 to TRBJ2-3; D is possibly TRBD2 (6 bases). CDR3 length: 16 amino acids. Trimming stripped 4 bases from V and 4 bases from J, with 18 bases between. Germline V gene sequence: CDR1 SEHNR, CDR2 FQNEAQ (reference sequence). The CDR3, as DNA: TGTGCCAGCAGCTCAGGGACTGGGAAATTCGCAGATACGCAGTATTTT. Translation gives CASSSGTGKFADTQYF.

The V and J genes are TRBV7-3 and TRBJ2-7; 10 bases agree with TRBD1. Germline-derived CDR1 and CDR2 are SGHTA and FQGTGA. V shed 2 bases, J shed 9 bases, and the junction held 4 bases outside the gene matches. The CDR3 is 13 residues long. The CDR3 DNA reads TGTGCCAGCAGCTTAGGGACAGGGGAACGGCAGTACTTC. Its translation: CASSLGTGERQYF. The full variable domain, its missing parts supplied by reference TRBV7-3 and TRBJ2-7, is GAGVSQTPSNKVTEKGKYVELRCDPISGHTALYWYRQSLGQGPEFLIYFQGTGAADDSGLPNDRFFAVRPEGSVSTLKIQRTERGDSAVYLCASSLGTGERQYFGPGTRLTVT.

This chain uses TRBV29-1 with TRBJ2-2; D might be TRBD1 (6 bases). The germline V gene encodes CDR1 SQVTM and CDR2 ANQGSEA. V lost 3 bases to trimming and J lost 7 bases, with 12 bases between them. This CDR3 comprises 13 residues. As DNA, the CDR3 is TGCAGCGTTGACGCAGGGGTGAGCGGGGAGCTGTTTTTT. Translating gives CSVDAGVSGELFF.

This chain joins TRBV5-1 and TRBJ2-3; 8 nucleotides line up with TRBD2. This CDR3 is built from 15 residues. Germline assignment: CDR1 SGHRS and CDR2 YFSETQ. With 1 base clipped from V and 7 bases from J, the junction kept 8 bases outside the gene matches. The CDR3 DNA follows: TGCGCCAGCAGCTTGATTAGCGGGGAACCTTATACGCAGTATTTT. This translates into CASSLISGEPYTQYF.

The sample holds one count of this clone. The CDR3 here is CASSLPLPGNTIYF. As DNA, the CDR3 is TGTGCCAGCAGCTTGCCCCTACCTGGAAACACCATATATTTT. The chain employs TRBV5-6 and TRBJ1-3; D is unclear. Trimming took off 1 base at V and 2 bases at J, with 7 bases between the two ends. The length of the CDR3 is 14 residues. CDR1 and CDR2 from the germline V gene are SGHDT and YYEEEE.

The chain is built from TRBV11-2 and TRBJ1-1, with 8 bases aligning to TRBD1. Germline CDR1 and CDR2: SGHAT and FQNNGV. The CDR3 is 13 amino acids. Trimming took 4 bases from V and 6 from J; bases not matched to a gene: 4. The CDR3 here is CASSWTGSPEAFF. Written as DNA, the CDR3 is TGTGCCAGCAGCTGGACAGGGAGCCCTGAAGCTTTCTTT.

The chain has TRBV6-5 and TRBJ2-7; a possible D gene is TRBD1 (6 bases). Germline CDR1 is MNHEY and CDR2 is SVGAGI. The CDR3 extends over 13 amino acids. Trimming removed 6 bases from V and 2 bases from J, with 11 bases in between. CDR3 sequence (DNA): TGTGCCAGCAGACCGACAGGTACCTACGAGCAGTACTTC. Its protein is CASRPTGTYEQYF.

This clone appeared a single time. The chain joins TRBV5-1 to TRBJ2-7; the D is unclear. CDR3 length equals 14 residues. CDR1 and CDR2 (germline): SGHRS, YFSETQ. V lost 0 bases to trimming and J lost 2 bases, with 9 bases between them. CDR3: CASSLAVEAYEQYF. As DNA, the CDR3 is TGCGCCAGCAGCTTGGCCGTAGAAGCCTACGAGCAGTACTTC.

CDR3 in amino acids: CASKLDRFAEAFF. CDR3 sequence (DNA): TGTGCCAGCAAGCTCGACAGGTTCGCTGAAGCTTTCTTT. The chain uses TRBV2 and TRBJ1-1, with a tentative D call TRBD1 (6 bases). The germline V and J ends were trimmed by 7 bases and 6 bases, with 15 bases remaining between them. From germline, CDR1 is SNHLY and CDR2 FYNNEI. CDR3 length: 13 residues.

CDR3 sequence reads: CASSYGLGLETQYF. DNA of the CDR3: TGTGCCAGCAGCTACGGACTAGGTCTTGAGACCCAGTACTTC. The chain links TRBV14 to TRBJ2-5, with 7 bases aligning to TRBD2. V lost 5 bases, J lost 5 bases, and 8 bases stayed unmatched. Germline CDR1 reads SGHDN; CDR2 reads FVKESK. This CDR3 contains 14 residues.

The J gene is TRBJ1-2, the V gene TRBV5-5, with TRBD1 matching 9 bases. The CDR3 is 14 residues long. Germline V gives CDR1 SGHKS, CDR2 YYEKEE (reference sequence). The V segment lost 4 bases and the J segment 8 bases; nucleotides outside the gene matches: 9. CDR3 DNA: TGTGCCAGCAGCACATCCGGGACAGGGAAGGGCTACACCTTC. It codes for CASSTSGTGKGYTF. Supplemented by reference TRBV5-5 and TRBJ1-2, the full variable domain reads DAGVTQSPTHLIKTRGQQVTLRCSPISGHKSVSWYQQVLGQGPQFIFQYYEKEERGRGNFPDRFSARQFPNYSSELNVNALLLGDSALYLCASSTSGTGKGYTFGSGTRLTVV.

This clone was counted once. The genes are TRBV7-2 and TRBJ2-3; D gene unclear. Germline V CDR1 and CDR2: SGHTA, FQGNSA. The CDR3 consists of 14 residues. V was cut by 2 bases and J by 6 bases, with 12 bases left in between. The CDR3 DNA is TGTGCCAGCAGCTTACCGAGACAAGCCGATACGCAGTATTTT. Its protein product is CASSLPRQADTQYF.

There are a few counts of this clone. V usage is TRBV4-3 and J usage is TRBJ2-3, with TRBD2 matching 10 bases. V was clipped by 0 bases and J by 4 bases; unmatched bases: 4. CDR1 LGHNA and CDR2 YSLEER come from the germline V gene. This CDR3 has 16 residues. The CDR3 is CASSQDLAGVSDTQYF. Written as DNA, the CDR3 is TGCGCCAGCAGCCAAGACCTAGCGGGGGTGTCAGATACGCAGTATTTT.

The rearrangement joins TRBV7-3 to TRBJ2-2, with 7 bases that match TRBD1. In germline, CDR1 is SGHTA, CDR2 FQGTGA. The CDR3 totals 15 residues. The junction had 15 bases not matched to a gene; V was cut back by 8 bases and J by 9 bases. The CDR3 region is CASASGTVGSRELFF. In nucleotides, the CDR3 is TGTGCCAGCGCATCGGGGACAGTTGGTTCCCGGGAGCTGTTTTTT.

The V gene is TRBV5-1, the J gene TRBJ2-3; 9 nucleotides line up with TRBD2. With 6 bases clipped from V and 2 bases from J, the junction kept 10 bases outside the gene matches. Germline loops: CDR1 SGHRS, CDR2 YFSETQ. This CDR3 region has 16 residues. The CDR3, as DNA: TGCGCCAGCACCCTACGGGCGGGGGGGCCCACAGATACGCAGTATTTT. Its protein product is CASTLRAGGPTDTQYF. The full variable domain, rest sourced from reference TRBV5-1 and TRBJ2-3, is KAGVTQTPRYLIKTRGQQVTLSCSPISGHRSVSWYQQTPGQGLQFLFEYFSETQRNKGNFPGRFSGRQFSNSRSEMNVSTLELGDSALYLCASTLRAGGPTDTQYFGPGTRLTVL.

This chain connects TRBV2 to TRBJ1-1; no clear D. Germline-derived CDR1 and CDR2 are SNHLY and FYNNEI. This CDR3 spans 12 amino acids. V was cut by 3 bases and J by 3 bases, with 5 bases left in between. The CDR3 spells CASSDRYTEAFF. As DNA, the CDR3 is TGTGCCAGCAGTGACAGGTACACTGAAGCTTTCTTT.

The chain has TRBV27 and TRBJ2-2, with D hard to call. The CDR3 loop spans 14 amino acids. Between the trimmed V and J ends, which lost 0 bases and 3 bases, there was a span of 5 bases. Germline V lookup: CDR1 MNHEY, CDR2 SMNVEV (reference sequence). DNA of the CDR3: TGTGCCAGCAGTTTATCGAGGCACACCGGGGAGCTGTTTTTT. This sequence encodes CASSLSRHTGELFF.

This chain connects TRBV20-1 to TRBJ1-1; D is unclear. V lost 5 bases and J 2 bases, leaving 6 bases between the germline ends. Germline CDR1 is DFQATT and CDR2 is SNEGSKA (reference sequence). The CDR3 runs to 11 residues. This chain's CDR3 is CSARGNTEAFF. The CDR3 bases are TGCAGTGCTCGGGGAAACACTGAAGCTTTCTTT.

The V call is TRBV18, the J call TRBJ2-7, with a possible D match to TRBD2 (6 bases). Germline V gene sequence: CDR1 KGHSH, CDR2 LQKENI. Trimming removed 2 bases at V and 1 base at J, with 9 bases between. The CDR3 has 14 amino acids. CDR3 DNA: TGTGCCAGCTCACCAGGGACTGGGTCCTACGAGCAGTACTTC. Its translation is CASSPGTGSYEQYF.

V usage is TRBV13 and J usage is TRBJ1-1, with D unresolved. This CDR3 spans 15 amino acids. Between the trimmed V and J ends, which lost 6 bases and 5 bases, there was a span of 19 bases. Germline V gene sequence: CDR1 PRHDT, CDR2 FYEKMQ (reference sequence). The CDR3 spells CASRTSLGLRTEAFF. The CDR3 bases are TGTGCCAGCAGGACTAGTTTAGGGTTGAGAACTGAAGCTTTCTTT. Full variable domain (outside the CDR3, taken from reference TRBV13 and TRBJ1-1): AAGVIQSPRHLIKEKRETATLKCYPIPRHDTVYWYQQGPGQDPQFLISFYEKMQSDKGSIPDRFSAQQFSDYHSELNMSSLELGDSALYFCASRTSLGLRTEAFFGQGTRLTVV.